This T cell receptor (beta chain) was recorded in a study of T cell changes during pregnancy in multiple sclerosis. TCRdb keeps only in-frame clones here, not all; method: immunoSEQ multiplex PCR. The table includes approximately 130,000 clones, less than 97% detected once. Germline assignment: CDR1 LNHDA and CDR2 SQIVND (reference sequence). V gave up 6 bases and J gave up 5 bases, with 13 bases separating them. The CDR3 is 14 residues long. The TCR originated in a female donor with multiple sclerosis, enrolled in a pregnancy study. The chain joins TRBV19 to TRBJ2-2, with D possibly TRBD1 on 6 matching bases. Source: peripheral blood, taken after pregnancy. The CDR3 coding sequence is TGTGCCAGTAGCCACAGGGTGGTAACCGGGGAGCTGTTTTTT. It specifies CASSHRVVTGELFF.